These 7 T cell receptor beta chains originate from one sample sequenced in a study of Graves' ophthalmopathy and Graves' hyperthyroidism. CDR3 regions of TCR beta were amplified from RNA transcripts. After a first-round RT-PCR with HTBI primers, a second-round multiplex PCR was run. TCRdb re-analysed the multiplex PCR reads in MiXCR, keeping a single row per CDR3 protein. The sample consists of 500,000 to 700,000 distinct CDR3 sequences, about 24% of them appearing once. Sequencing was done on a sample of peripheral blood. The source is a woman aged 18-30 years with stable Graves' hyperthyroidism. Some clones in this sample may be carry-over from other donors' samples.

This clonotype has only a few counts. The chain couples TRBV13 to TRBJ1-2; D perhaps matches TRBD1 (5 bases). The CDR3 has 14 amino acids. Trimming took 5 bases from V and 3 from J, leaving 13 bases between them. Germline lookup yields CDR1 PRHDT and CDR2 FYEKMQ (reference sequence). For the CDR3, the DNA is TGTGCCAGCAGCATGGGGACGGTTTACTATGGCTACACCTTC. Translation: CASSMGTVYYGYTF.

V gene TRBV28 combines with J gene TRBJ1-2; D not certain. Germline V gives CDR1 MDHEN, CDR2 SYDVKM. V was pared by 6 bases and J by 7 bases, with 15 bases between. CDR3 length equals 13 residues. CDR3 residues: CASRRVDLGGYTF. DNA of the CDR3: TGTGCCAGCAGACGCGTGGATCTGGGTGGCTACACCTTC.

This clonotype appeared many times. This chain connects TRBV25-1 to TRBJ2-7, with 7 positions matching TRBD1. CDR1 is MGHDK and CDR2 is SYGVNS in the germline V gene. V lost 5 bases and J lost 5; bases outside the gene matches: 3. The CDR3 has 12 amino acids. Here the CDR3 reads CASSYRGDEQYF. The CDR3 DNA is TGTGCCAGCAGTTACAGGGGTGACGAGCAGTACTTC.

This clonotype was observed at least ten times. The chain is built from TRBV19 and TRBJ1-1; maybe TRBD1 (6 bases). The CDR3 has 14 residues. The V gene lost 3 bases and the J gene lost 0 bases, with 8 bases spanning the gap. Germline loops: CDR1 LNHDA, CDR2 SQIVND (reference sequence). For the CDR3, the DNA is TGTGCCAGTAGTATGGACAGATTGAACACTGAAGCTTTCTTT. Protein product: CASSMDRLNTEAFF.

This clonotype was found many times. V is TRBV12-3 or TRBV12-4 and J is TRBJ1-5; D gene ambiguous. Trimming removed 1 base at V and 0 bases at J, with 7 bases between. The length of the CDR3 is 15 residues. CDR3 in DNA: TGTGCCAGCAGTTTAGATTTGGTTAGCAATCAGCCCCAGCATTTT. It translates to CASSLDLVSNQPQHF.

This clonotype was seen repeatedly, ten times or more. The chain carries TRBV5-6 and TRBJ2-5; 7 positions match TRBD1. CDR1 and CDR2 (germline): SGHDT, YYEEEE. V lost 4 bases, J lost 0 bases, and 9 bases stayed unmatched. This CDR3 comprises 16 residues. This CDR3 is CASSPTGEVYQETQYF. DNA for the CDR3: TGTGCCAGCAGCCCAACAGGGGAAGTTTACCAAGAGACCCAGTACTTC. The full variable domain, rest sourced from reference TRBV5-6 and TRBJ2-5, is DAGVTQSPTHLIKTRGQQVTLRCSPKSGHDTVSWYQQALGQGPQFIFQYYEEEERQRGNFPDRFSGHQFPNYSSELNVNALLLGDSALYLCASSPTGEVYQETQYFGPGTRLLVL.

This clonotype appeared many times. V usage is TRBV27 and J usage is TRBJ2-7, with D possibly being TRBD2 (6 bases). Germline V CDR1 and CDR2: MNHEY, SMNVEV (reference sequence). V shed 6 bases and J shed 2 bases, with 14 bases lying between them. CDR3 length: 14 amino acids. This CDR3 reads CASSSLAGTYEQYF. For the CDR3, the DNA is TGTGCCAGCAGCTCCCTCGCGGGAACCTACGAGCAGTACTTC.